What follows describes a single T cell receptor beta chain. One entry per CDR3 protein, without DNA, is what TCRdb gives after re-calling the 5' RACE reads. In total, the table holds under 350,000 distinct CDR3 sequences. This sample was included in a study of monozygotic twins with inflammatory bowel disease. This CDR3 region has 13 residues. This TCR derives from a human donor with ulcerative colitis or Crohn's disease, or a healthy co-twin of an affected twin (not recorded which). The chain carries TRBV12-3 or TRBV12-4 and TRBJ2-2; the D call of TRBD1 rests on TCRdb alone, since no DNA is present to check it. The sequenced sample was blood. CDR3 region: CASLPGQTGELFF.